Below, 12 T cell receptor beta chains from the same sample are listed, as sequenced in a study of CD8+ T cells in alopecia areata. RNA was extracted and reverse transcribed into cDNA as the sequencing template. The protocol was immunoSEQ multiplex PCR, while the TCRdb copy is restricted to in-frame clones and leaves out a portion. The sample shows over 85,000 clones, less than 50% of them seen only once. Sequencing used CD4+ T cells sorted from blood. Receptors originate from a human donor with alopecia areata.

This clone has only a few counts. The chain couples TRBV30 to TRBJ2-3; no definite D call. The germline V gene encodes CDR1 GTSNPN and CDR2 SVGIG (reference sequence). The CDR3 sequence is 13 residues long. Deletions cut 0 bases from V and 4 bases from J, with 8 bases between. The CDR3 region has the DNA TGTGCCTGGAGTGTAAGGGCAGCAGATACGCAGTATTTT. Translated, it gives CAWSVRAADTQYF.

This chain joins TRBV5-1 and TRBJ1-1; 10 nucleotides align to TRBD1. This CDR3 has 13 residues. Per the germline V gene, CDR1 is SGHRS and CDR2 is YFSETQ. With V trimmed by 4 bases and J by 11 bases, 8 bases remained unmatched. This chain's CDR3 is CASSSRDRGRAFF. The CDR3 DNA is TGCGCCAGCAGCAGCCGGGACAGGGGAAGGGCTTTCTTT.

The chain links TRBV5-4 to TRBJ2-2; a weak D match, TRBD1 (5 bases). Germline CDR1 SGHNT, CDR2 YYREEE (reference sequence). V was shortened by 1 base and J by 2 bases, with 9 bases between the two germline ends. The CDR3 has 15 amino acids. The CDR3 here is CASSLSGINTGELFF. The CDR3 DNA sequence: TGTGCCAGCAGCTTGTCAGGGATAAACACCGGGGAGCTGTTTTTT.

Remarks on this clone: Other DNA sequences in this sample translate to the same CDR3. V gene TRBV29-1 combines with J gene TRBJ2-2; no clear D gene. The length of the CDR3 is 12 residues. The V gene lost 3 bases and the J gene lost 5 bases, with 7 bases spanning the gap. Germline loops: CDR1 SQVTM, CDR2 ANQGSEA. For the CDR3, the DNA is TGCAGCGTTGACTACCGTACCGGGGAGCTGTTTTTT. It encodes CSVDYRTGELFF.

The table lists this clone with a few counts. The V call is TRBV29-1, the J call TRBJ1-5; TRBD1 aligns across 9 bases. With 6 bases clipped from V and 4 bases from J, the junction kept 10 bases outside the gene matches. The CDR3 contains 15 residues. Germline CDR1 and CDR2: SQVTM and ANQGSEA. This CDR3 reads CSVTTGGEGNQPQHF. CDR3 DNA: TGCAGCGTGACGACAGGGGGTGAAGGAAATCAGCCCCAGCATTTT.

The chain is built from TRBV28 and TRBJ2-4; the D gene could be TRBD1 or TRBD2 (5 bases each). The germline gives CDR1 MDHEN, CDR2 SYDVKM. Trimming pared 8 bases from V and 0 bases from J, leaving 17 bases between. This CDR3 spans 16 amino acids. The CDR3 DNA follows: TGTGCCAGCGTTGGGGGAGTTCTCTTAGCCAAAAACATTCAGTACTTC. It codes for CASVGGVLLAKNIQYF.

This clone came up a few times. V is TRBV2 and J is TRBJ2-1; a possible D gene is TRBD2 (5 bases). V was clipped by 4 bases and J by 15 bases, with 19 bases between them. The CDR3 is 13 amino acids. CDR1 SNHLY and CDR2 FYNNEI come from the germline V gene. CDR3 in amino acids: CASSGIELAGPFF. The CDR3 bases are TGTGCCAGCAGTGGGATTGAGCTAGCAGGCCCGTTCTTC.

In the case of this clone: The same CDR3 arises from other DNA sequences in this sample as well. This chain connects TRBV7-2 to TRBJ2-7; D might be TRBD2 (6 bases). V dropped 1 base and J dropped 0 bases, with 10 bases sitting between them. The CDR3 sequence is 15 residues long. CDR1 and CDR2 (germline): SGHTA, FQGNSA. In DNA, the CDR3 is TGTGCCAGCAGCTTAGTTAGCGGAAGCTCCTACGAGCAGTACTTC. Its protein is CASSLVSGSSYEQYF.

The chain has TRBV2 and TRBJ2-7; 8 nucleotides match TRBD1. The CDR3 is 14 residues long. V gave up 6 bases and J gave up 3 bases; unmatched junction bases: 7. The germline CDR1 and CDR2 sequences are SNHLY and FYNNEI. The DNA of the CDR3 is TGTGCCAGCAGAAGACAGGGGAATTTCTACGAGCAGTACTTC. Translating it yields CASRRQGNFYEQYF.

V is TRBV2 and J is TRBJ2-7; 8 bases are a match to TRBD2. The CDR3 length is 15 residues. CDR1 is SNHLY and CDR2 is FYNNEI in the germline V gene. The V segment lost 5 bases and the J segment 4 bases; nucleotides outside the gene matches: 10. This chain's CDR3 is CASSTSLQREYEQYF. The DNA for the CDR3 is TGTGCCAGCAGTACCAGTTTGCAGCGGGAGTACGAGCAGTACTTC.

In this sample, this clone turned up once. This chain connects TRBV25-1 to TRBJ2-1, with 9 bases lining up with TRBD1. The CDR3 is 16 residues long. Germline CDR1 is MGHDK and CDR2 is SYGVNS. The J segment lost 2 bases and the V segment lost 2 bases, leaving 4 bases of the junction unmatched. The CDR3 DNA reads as TGTGCCAGCAGTGAAGGGACAGGGAGAGCCTACAATGAGCAGTTCTTC. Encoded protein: CASSEGTGRAYNEQFF.

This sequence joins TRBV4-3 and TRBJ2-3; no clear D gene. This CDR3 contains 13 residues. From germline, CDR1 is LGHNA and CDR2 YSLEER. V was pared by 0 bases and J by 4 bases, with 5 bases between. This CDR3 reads CASSQDVADTQYF. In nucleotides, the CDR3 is TGCGCCAGCAGCCAAGATGTGGCAGATACGCAGTATTTT.